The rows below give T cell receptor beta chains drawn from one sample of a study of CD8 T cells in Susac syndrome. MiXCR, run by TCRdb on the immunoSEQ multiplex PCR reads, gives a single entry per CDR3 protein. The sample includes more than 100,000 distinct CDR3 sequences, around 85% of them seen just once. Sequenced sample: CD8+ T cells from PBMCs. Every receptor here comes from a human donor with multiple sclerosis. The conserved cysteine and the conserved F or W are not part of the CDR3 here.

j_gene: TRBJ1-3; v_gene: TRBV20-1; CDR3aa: SARDREPRITIY
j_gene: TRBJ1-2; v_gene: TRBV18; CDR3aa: ASSSPQTLYSGYT
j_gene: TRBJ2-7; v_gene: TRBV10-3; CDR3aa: AIRTGESYEQY
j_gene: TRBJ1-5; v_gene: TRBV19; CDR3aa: ASSIGWDSYQPQH
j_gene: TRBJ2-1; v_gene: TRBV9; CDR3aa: ASSDGIDWGVPYNEQF
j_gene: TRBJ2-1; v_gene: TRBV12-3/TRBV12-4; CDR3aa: ASSLGTTYNEQF
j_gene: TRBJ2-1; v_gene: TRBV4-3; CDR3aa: ASSQEVPSGSPYNEQF
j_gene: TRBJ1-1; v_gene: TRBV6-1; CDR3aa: ATGETGEAF
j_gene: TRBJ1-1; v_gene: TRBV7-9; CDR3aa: ASIFNTEAF
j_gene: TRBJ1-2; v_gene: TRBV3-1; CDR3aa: ASSQGFFGYT
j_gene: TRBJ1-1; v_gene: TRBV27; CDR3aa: ASRPGTGATEAF
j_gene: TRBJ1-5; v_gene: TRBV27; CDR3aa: ASSNRGINQPQH
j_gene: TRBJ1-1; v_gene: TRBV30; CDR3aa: AWSWVPMNTEAF
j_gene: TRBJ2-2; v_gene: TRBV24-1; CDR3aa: ATSGRDDANTGELF
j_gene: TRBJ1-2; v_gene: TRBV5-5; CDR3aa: ASSLGWGANYGYT
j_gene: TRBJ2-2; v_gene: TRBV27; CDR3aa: ASYTTGQNTGELF
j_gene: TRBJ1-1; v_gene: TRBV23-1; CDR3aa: ASSQSTQGGTEAF
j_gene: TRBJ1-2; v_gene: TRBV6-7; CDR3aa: ASSIPGLSPIAGYT
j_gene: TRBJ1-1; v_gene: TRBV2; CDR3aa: ASAGTQGGAEAF
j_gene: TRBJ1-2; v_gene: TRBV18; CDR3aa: ASSPLSGLNRGYKGYT